The T cell receptor (beta chain) under discussion was sequenced for a study of shared clonotypes between healthy human individuals. The CDR3 is 16 residues long. Trimming cost V 6 bases and J 2 bases; bases outside gene matches: 12. The germline CDR1 and CDR2 sequences are LNHDA and SQIVND (reference sequence). Naivety among CD8 cells was defined by CD45RO negativity and positive CCR7 selection, thereby excluding terminally differentiated effector memory CD45RA+ cells. Genomic DNA from each subset was divided evenly over several immunoSEQ plates. Libraries were prepared by immunoSEQ multiplex PCR; TCRdb keeps only in-frame clonotypes and omits some of them. Of approximately 600,000 clones in the sample, roughly 95% were seen once.

The sample consisted of naive CD8+ T cells sorted from blood. The chain links TRBV19 to TRBJ2-7; TRBD2 matches at 8 bases. The source of this sequence is a woman aged 25-40 years in good health. CDR3 nucleotide sequence: TGTGCCAGTAGGCTCCGGGAGGGGAGTAATCCCTACGAGCAGTACTTC. Encoded protein: CASRLREGSNPYEQYF.